This TCR beta chain originates from a study of a mutant IDH1 vaccine in newly diagnosed glioma. Study background: Beforehand, treatment had been radiotherapy, temozolomide, or both; the majority received both. Study-wide results and limits: Pseudoprogression seemingly bore no relation to changes in top peripheral T cell clonotypes.

Time point of the sample: week 35, safety follow-up. Every vaccine dose comprised 300 ug of mutant IDH1 20-mer peptide plus topical imiquimod. Diagnosis in the donors showed new WHO grade 3 or 4 astrocytomas that were IDH1-mutant and ATRX-lost. Of note for this clone: Its specificity is unknown.

Germline V CDR1 and CDR2: MNHNY, SVGAGI (reference sequence). The V end was cut by 5 bases, the J end by 0 bases, with 14 bases between. CDR3 length: 16 amino acids. Using immunoSEQ multiplex PCR, the repertoire was profiled, and TCRdb retains in-frame clones only, with some absent. The repertoire includes some 30,000 clones, roughly 80% of them detected once, and approximately 8.5% sits in the top ten. The sequence was collected from a woman under 40 with glioma. Some clones in this sample may be carry-over from other donors' samples. The sample here was PBMCs, taken from a glioma patient whose treatment included an IDH1 peptide vaccine. The chain carries TRBV6-6 and TRBJ2-1; D is unresolved. Written as DNA, the CDR3 is TGTGCCAGCAGTGCTTCGCGGCCCAGCTCCTACAATGAGCAGTTCTTC. It specifies CASSASRPSSYNEQFF.